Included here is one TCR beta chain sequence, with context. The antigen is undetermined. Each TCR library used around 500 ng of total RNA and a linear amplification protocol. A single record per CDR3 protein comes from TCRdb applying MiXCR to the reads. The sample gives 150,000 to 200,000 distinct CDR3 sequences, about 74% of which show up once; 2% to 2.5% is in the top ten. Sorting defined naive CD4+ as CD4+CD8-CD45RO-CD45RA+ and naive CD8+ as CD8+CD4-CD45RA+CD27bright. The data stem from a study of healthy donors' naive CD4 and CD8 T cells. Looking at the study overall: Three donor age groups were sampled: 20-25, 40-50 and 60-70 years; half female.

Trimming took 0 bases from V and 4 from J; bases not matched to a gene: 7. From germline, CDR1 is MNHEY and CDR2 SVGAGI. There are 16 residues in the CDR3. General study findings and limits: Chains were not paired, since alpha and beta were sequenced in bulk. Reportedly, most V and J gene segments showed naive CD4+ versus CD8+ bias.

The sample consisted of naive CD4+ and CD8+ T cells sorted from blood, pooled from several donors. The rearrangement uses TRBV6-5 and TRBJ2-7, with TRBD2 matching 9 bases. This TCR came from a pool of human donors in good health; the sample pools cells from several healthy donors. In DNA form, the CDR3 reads TGTGCCAGCAGTTACTCCTGGCTAGCGGGGAGGTACGAGCAGTACTTC. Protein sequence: CASSYSWLAGRYEQYF.